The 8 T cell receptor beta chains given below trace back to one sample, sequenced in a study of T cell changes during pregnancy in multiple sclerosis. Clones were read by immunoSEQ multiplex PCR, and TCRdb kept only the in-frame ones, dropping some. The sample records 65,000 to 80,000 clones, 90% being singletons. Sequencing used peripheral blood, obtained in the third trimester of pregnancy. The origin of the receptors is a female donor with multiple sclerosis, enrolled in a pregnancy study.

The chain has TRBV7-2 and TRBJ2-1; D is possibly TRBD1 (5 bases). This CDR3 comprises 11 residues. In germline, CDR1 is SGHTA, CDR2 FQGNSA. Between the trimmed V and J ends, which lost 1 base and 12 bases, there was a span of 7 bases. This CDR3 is CASSLDRTQFF. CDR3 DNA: TGTGCCAGCAGCTTAGACAGGACGCAGTTCTTC.

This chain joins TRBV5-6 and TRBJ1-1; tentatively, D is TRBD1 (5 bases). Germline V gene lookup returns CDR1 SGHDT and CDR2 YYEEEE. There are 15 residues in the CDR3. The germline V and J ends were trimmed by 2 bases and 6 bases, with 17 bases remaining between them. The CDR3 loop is CASSFFAGNLPEAFF. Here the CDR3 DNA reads TGTGCCAGCAGCTTTTTTGCAGGGAATTTACCTGAAGCTTTCTTT.

The CDR3 sequence is CASSQGSGVSTDTQYF. In DNA, the CDR3 is TGCGCCAGCAGCCAAGGGAGCGGGGTTAGCACAGATACGCAGTATTTT. The chain carries TRBV4-3 and TRBJ2-3, with 7 bases that match TRBD2. The CDR3 covers 16 residues. With 1 base clipped from V and 0 bases from J, the junction kept 4 bases outside the gene matches. Germline assignment: CDR1 LGHNA and CDR2 YSLEER.

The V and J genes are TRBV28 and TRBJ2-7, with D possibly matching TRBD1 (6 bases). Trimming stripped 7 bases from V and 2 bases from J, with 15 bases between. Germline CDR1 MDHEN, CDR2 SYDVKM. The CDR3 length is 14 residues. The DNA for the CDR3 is TGTGCCAGCAAAGTTTTTTCAGGGGCCTACGAGCAGTACTTC. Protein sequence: CASKVFSGAYEQYF. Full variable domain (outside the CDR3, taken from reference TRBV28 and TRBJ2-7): DVKVTQSSRYLVKRTGEKVFLECVQDMDHENMFWYRQDPGLGLRLIYFSYDVKMKEKGDIPEGYSVSREKKERFSLILESASTNQTSMYLCASKVFSGAYEQYFGPGTRLTVT.

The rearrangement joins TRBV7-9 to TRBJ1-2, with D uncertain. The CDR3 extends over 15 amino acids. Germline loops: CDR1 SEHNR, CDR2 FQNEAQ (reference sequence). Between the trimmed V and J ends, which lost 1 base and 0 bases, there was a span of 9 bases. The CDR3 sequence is CASSLGRGSNYGYTF. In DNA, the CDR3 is TGTGCCAGCAGCTTAGGTCGCGGATCTAACTATGGCTACACCTTC.

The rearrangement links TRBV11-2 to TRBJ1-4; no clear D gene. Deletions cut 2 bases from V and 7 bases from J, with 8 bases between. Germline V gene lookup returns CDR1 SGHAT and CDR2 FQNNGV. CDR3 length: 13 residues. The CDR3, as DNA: TGTGCCAGCAGCTTACGGTTGGTTGAAAAACTGTTTTTT. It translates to CASSLRLVEKLFF.

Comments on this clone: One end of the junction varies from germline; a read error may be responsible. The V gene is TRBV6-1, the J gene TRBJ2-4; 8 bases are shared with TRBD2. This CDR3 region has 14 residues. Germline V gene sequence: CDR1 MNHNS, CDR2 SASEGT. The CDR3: CASSERDRIGLARF. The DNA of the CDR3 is TGTGCCAGCAGTGAAAGGGATCGGATAGGACTAGCTAGGTTC.

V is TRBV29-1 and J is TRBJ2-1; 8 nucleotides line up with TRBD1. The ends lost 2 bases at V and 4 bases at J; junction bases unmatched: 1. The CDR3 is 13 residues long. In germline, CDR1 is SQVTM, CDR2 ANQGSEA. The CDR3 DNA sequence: TGCAGCGTTGAAACAGGGGGTTACAATGAGCAGTTCTTC. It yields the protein CSVETGGYNEQFF.